Listed below are T cell receptor beta chains from one sample, sequenced in a study of shared T cell receptors in the human thymus. Using immunoSEQ multiplex PCR, the repertoire was profiled, and TCRdb retains in-frame clones only, with some absent. Altogether just under 550,000 clones are present, 75% to 85% being singletons, with the ten largest covering more than 0.01%. These same records also appear under a second study, on human thymus T cells.

What was sequenced was thymocytes. Receptors originate from a boy under three years old with a congenital heart defect. Both conserved end residues are part of each CDR3.

>TRBV19
CASSLTGVSGNTIYF
>TRBV27
CASSSLGQADNLIYGYTF
>TRBV5-5
CASSLGTSGKLIETQYF
>TRBV23-1
CASSQFTIPLGDPNTEAFF
>TRBV27
CASSPEVAPDTQYF
>TRBV27
CASSSLGGTTRYGYTF
>TRBV28
CASSLSGTSGPNTGELFF
>TRBV27
CASSLTSSYNEQFF
>TRBV29-1
CRGGEDRGWEKLFF
>TRBV30
CAWTRDPGGLTDTQYF
>TRBV4-2
CASSRSGTGAYEQYF
>TRBV5-4
CASSLRQGETVYEQYF
>TRBV2
CASTRLAGDVDEQFF
>TRBV5-6
CASSLVWPSGSPHEQYF
>TRBV30
CAWRDRDSANTEAFF
>TRBV5-1
CASSWGLAGVPDTQYF
>TRBV7-6
CASSLQREGGETQYF
>TRBV28
CASSCNGTPGQQFQPQHF
>TRBV5-6
CASSLSRLVNTEAFF
>TRBV2
CASRRVDRADTQYF
>TRBV6-5
CASMGGGPQETQYF
>TRBV2
CASSGGRAVQPQHF
>TRBV27
CASSKGGEQTQYF
>TRBV21-1
CASTRTGDNEQFF
>TRBV27
CASSDQGYRDF
>TRBV6-1
CASSNQGHGYTF
>TRBV29-1
CSVGREVSNEQFF
>TRBV27
CASSPPRGGTDTQYF
>TRBV2
CASRDNHRGRNYGYTF